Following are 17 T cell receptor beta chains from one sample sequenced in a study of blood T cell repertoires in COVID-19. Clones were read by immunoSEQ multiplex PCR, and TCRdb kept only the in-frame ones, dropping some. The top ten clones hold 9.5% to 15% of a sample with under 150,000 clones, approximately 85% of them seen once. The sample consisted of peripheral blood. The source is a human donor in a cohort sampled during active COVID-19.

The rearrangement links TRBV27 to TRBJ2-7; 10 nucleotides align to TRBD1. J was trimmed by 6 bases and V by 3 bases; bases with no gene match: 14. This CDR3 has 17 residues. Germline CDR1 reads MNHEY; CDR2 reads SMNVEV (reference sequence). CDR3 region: CASSFSRDRGGFSEQYF. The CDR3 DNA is TGTGCCAGCAGTTTTAGCCGGGACAGGGGAGGTTTCAGCGAGCAGTACTTC.

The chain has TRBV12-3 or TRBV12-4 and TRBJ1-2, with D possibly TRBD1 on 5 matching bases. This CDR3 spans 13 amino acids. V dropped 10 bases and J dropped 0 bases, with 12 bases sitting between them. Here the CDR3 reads CAIYQGTNYGYTF. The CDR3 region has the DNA TGTGCCATATACCAGGGAACTAACTATGGCTACACCTTC.

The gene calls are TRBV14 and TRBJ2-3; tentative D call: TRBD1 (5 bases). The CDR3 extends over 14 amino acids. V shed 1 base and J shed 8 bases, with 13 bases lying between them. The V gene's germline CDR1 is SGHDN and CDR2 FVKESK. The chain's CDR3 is CASSQVQGPGTQYF. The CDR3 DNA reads TGTGCCAGCAGCCAAGTCCAGGGCCCAGGTACGCAGTATTTT.

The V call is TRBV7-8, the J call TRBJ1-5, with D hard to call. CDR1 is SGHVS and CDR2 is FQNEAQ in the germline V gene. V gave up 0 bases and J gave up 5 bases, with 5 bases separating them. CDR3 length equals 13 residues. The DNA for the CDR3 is TGTGCCAGCAGCTTAGCAGAGCATCAGCCCCAGCATTTT. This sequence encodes CASSLAEHQPQHF.

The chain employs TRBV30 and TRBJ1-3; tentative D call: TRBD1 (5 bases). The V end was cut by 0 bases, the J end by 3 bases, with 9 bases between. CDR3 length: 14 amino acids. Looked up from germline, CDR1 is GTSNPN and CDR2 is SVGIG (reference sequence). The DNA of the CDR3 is TGTGCCTGGAGTGTAAGTCAGGGTGGAAACACCATATATTTT. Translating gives CAWSVSQGGNTIYF.

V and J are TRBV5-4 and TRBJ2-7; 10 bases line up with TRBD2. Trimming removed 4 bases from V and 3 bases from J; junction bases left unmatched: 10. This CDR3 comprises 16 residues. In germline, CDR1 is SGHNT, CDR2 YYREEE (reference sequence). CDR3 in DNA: TGTGCCAGCAGCCCGGGAGTCAGGACTAGCGGCTACGAGCAGTACTTC. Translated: CASSPGVRTSGYEQYF. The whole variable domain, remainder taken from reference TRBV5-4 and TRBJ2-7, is ETGVTQSPTHLIKTRGQQVTLRCSSQSGHNTVSWYQQALGQGPQFIFQYYREEENGRGNFPPRFSGLQFPNYSSELNVNALELDDSALYLCASSPGVRTSGYEQYFGPGTRLTVT.

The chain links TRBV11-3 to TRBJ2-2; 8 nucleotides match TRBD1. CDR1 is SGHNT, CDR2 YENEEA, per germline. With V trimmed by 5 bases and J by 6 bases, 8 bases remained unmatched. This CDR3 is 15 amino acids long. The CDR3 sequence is CASSPRTGSSGELFF. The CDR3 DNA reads TGTGCCAGCAGCCCCCGGACAGGGTCGTCCGGGGAGCTGTTTTTT.

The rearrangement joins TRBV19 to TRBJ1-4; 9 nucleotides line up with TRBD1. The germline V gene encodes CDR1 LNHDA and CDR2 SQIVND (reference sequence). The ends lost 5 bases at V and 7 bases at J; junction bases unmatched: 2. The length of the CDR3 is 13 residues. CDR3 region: CASSVQGAEKLFF. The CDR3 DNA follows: TGTGCCAGTAGTGTACAGGGGGCTGAAAAACTGTTTTTT.

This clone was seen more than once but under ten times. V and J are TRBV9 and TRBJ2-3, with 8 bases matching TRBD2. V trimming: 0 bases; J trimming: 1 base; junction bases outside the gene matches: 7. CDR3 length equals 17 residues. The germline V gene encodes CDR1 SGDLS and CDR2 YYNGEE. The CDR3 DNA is TGTGCCAGCAGCGTAGCGGGGGGGCTAGGGCGCACAGATACGCAGTATTTT. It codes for CASSVAGGLGRTDTQYF.

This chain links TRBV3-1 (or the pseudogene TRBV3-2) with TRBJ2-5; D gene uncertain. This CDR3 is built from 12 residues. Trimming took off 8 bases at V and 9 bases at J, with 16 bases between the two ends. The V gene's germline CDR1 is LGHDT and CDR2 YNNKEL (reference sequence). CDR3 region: CASQTAYEAQYF. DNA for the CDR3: TGTGCCAGCCAGACTGCTTATGAGGCCCAGTACTTC.

The CDR3 reads CASQGTQNTGELFF. The CDR3 DNA sequence: TGTGCCAGCCAGGGGACGCAGAACACCGGGGAGCTGTTTTTT. The V gene is TRBV5-6, the J gene TRBJ2-2; tentative D call: TRBD1 (6 bases). The CDR3 contains 14 residues. Trimming removed 7 bases at V and 1 base at J, with 11 bases between. Germline V CDR1 and CDR2: SGHDT, YYEEEE.

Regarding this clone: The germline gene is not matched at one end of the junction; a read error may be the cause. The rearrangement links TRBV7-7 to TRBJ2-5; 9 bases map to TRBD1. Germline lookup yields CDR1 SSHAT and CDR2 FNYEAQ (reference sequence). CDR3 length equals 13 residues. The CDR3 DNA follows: TGTGCTAGCAGCTTAGACAGGGGGGAGACCCAGTACTTC. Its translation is CASSLDRGETQYF. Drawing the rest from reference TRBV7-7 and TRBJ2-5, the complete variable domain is GAGVSQSPRYKVTKRGQDVTLRCDPISSHATLYWYQQALGQGPEFLTYFNYEAQPDKSGLPSDRFSAERPEGSISTLTIQRTEQRDSAMYRCASSLDRGETQYFGPGTRLLVL.

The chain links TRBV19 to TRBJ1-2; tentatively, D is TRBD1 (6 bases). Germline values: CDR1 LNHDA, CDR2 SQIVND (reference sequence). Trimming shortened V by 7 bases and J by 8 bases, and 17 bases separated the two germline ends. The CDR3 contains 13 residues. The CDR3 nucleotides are TGTGCCAGTATCGCCAACTGGGGGCGCGGCTACACCTTC. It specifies CASIANWGRGYTF. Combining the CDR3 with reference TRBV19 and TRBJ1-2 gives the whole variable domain DGGITQSPKYLFRKEGQNVTLSCEQNLNHDAMYWYRQDPGQGLRLIYYSQIVNDFQKGDIAEGYSVSREKKESFPLTVTSAQKNPTAFYLCASIANWGRGYTFGSGTRLTVV.

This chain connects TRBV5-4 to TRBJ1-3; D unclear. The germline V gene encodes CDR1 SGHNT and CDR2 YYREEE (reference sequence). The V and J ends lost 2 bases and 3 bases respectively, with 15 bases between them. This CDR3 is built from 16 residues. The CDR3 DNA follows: TGTGCCAGCAGCTTTATCACTGACTTGCGTGGAAACACCATATATTTT. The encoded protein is CASSFITDLRGNTIYF.

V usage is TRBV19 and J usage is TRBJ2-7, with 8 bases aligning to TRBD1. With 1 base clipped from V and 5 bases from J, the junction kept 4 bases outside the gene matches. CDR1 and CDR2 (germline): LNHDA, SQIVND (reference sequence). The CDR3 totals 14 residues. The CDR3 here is CASSIGTGRDEQYF. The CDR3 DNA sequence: TGTGCCAGTAGTATAGGGACAGGGCGGGACGAGCAGTACTTC. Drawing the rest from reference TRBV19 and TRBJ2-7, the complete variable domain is DGGITQSPKYLFRKEGQNVTLSCEQNLNHDAMYWYRQDPGQGLRLIYYSQIVNDFQKGDIAEGYSVSREKKESFPLTVTSAQKNPTAFYLCASSIGTGRDEQYFGPGTRLTVT.

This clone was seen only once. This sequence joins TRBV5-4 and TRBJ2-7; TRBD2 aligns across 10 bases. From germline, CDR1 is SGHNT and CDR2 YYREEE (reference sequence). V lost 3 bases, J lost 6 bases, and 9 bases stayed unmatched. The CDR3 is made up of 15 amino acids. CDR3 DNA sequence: TGTGCCAGCAGCTCCAAGCGGGGGGGCTCTATCGAGCAGTACTTC. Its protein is CASSSKRGGSIEQYF.

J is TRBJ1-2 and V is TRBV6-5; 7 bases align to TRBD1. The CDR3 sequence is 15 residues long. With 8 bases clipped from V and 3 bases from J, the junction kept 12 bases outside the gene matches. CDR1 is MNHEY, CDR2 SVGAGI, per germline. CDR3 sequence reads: CASSAGGRFDYGYTF. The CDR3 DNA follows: TGTGCCAGCTCCGCAGGGGGTCGGTTTGACTATGGCTACACCTTC.